Below, 13 T cell receptor beta chains from the same sample are listed, as sequenced in a study of CD8 T cells in ankylosing spondylitis. The study, taken as a whole, reports: A TCR beta motif of 8 or 9 highly homologous variants appeared characteristic of ankylosing spondylitis blood.

Using its own MiXCR run on the 5' RACE reads, TCRdb lists one record per CDR3 protein. Of some 840,000 distinct CDR3 sequences in the sample, 10% to 15% were seen once. The antigens these receptors bind are not known. Sequencing used blood, either unsorted or a sorted T cell fraction (not recorded which). The source is a male donor with ankylosing spondylitis.

This clonotype was recorded many times. V gene TRBV30 combines with J gene TRBJ2-1, with D unclear. This CDR3 has 12 amino acids. Germline lookup yields CDR1 GTSNPN and CDR2 SVGIG (reference sequence). Trimming removed 2 bases from V and 3 bases from J, with 5 bases in between. The chain's CDR3 is CAWSLNYNEQFF. CDR3 nucleotides: TGTGCCTGGAGTCTGAACTACAATGAGCAGTTCTTC.

This clonotype was seen at least ten times. V usage is TRBV5-1 and J usage is TRBJ2-1; D uncertain. CDR1 is SGHRS and CDR2 is YFSETQ in the germline V gene. The CDR3 is made up of 15 amino acids. Between the trimmed V and J ends, which lost 4 bases and 0 bases, there was a span of 11 bases. CDR3 amino acids: CASSHELSSYNEQFF. The CDR3 bases are TGCGCCAGCAGCCACGAACTTAGCTCCTACAATGAGCAGTTCTTC.

In this sample, this clonotype turned up a few times. The gene calls are TRBV24-1 and TRBJ1-5; D is perhaps TRBD1 (6 bases). Trimming pared 3 bases from V and 9 bases from J, leaving 11 bases between. The CDR3 runs to 13 residues. The germline gives CDR1 KGHDR, CDR2 SFDVKD. The CDR3 loop reads CATSDGQPRPQHF. CDR3 DNA sequence: TGTGCCACCAGTGATGGACAGCCGCGGCCCCAGCATTTT.

This clonotype was detected only a few times. The chain couples TRBV11-2 to TRBJ2-7; no clear D gene. The V gene's germline CDR1 is SGHAT and CDR2 FQNNGV. CDR3 length: 14 residues. V lost 5 bases, J lost 3 bases, and 14 bases lay in between. In nucleotides, the CDR3 is TGTGCCAGCAGCCCAAGGGTTAAAAACTACGAGCAGTACTTC. Translated, it gives CASSPRVKNYEQYF.

This clonotype was seen repeatedly, ten times or more. The chain uses TRBV14 and TRBJ1-1; the D is unclear. The length of the CDR3 is 13 residues. Germline CDR1 and CDR2: SGHDN and FVKESK. Trimming removed 2 bases from V and 0 bases from J, with 4 bases in between. CDR3 nucleotides: TGTGCCAGCAGCCAAAGATTGAACACTGAAGCTTTCTTT. Translating gives CASSQRLNTEAFF.

This clonotype was picked up a small number of times. The genes are TRBV6-4 and TRBJ1-6; D might be TRBD1 (5 bases). Germline V gene sequence: CDR1 MRHNA, CDR2 SNTAGT. This CDR3 is built from 14 residues. V was cut by 6 bases and J by 7 bases, with 13 bases left in between. The CDR3 here is CASSRDGRNSPLHF. The CDR3 DNA is TGTGCCAGCAGCCGGGACGGCCGAAATTCACCCCTCCACTTT.

In its sample, this clonotype was seen a few times. This sequence joins TRBV12-3 or TRBV12-4 and TRBJ2-1; 7 bases match TRBD1. The CDR3 spans 14 residues. V lost 3 bases to trimming and J lost 9 bases; unmatched junction nucleotides: 8. CDR3 loop: CASSFGTESTEQFF. CDR3 nucleotides: TGTGCCAGCAGTTTCGGGACAGAAAGTACTGAGCAGTTCTTC.

The rearrangement uses TRBV4-3 and TRBJ2-1; D ambiguous. The CDR3 has 15 amino acids. The germline V gene has CDR1 LGHNA and CDR2 YSLEER. V dropped 4 bases and J dropped 4 bases, with 14 bases sitting between them. Here the CDR3 DNA reads TGCGCCAGCAGCCCCCAGAGCCCGGCATACAATGAGCAGTTCTTC. Its translation: CASSPQSPAYNEQFF.

This clonotype was counted many times. The chain combines TRBV4-2 with TRBJ1-1, with D unclear. V was cut by 4 bases and J by 4 bases, with 19 bases left in between. Germline V gives CDR1 LGHNA, CDR2 YNFKEQ. The CDR3 consists of 16 residues. In DNA, the CDR3 is TGTGCCAGCAGCCGAGACGGACTTATGAACGTCACTGAAGCTTTCTTT. It encodes CASSRDGLMNVTEAFF.

This clonotype was counted many times. V is TRBV20-1 and J is TRBJ1-6, with 9 positions matching TRBD1. The CDR3 runs 15 residues. The germline CDR1 and CDR2 sequences are DFQATT and SNEGSKA (reference sequence). V shed 1 base, J shed 7 bases, and the junction held 5 bases outside the gene matches. CDR3 sequence reads: CSARANRGPNSPLHF. In nucleotides, the CDR3 is TGCAGTGCTAGAGCCAACAGGGGGCCCAATTCACCCCTCCACTTT.

A single count supports this clonotype. The chain is built from TRBV7-2 and TRBJ2-3, with D perhaps TRBD2 (6 bases). The V gene lost 3 bases and the J gene lost 4 bases, with 11 bases spanning the gap. Germline lookup yields CDR1 SGHTA and CDR2 FQGNSA. The CDR3 covers 14 residues. The CDR3 DNA follows: TGTGCCAGCAGCTTTAACGGGAGACCAGATACGCAGTATTTT. Its translation is CASSFNGRPDTQYF.

This clonotype came up a few times. This sequence joins TRBV4-3 and TRBJ2-4; perhaps TRBD2 as D (6 bases). CDR3 size: 13 residues. V dropped 3 bases and J dropped 11 bases, with 14 bases sitting between them. From germline, CDR1 is LGHNA and CDR2 YSLEER. This CDR3 is CASSQAGGYLQYF. The CDR3 DNA is TGCGCCAGCAGCCAGGCCGGAGGGTATCTTCAGTACTTC.

The table lists this clonotype with many counts. This chain connects TRBV29-1 to TRBJ2-1; tentative D call: TRBD1 (5 bases). Germline V CDR1 and CDR2: SQVTM, ANQGSEA. V lost 0 bases and J lost 8, with 29 bases in between. The CDR3 spans 19 residues. The CDR3 DNA is TGCAGCGTTGAAGATCATTTTTCAGGTTTTAGGCAGGGATCCTATGAGCAGTTCTTC. Translated, it gives CSVEDHFSGFRQGSYEQFF.